These T cell receptor beta chains were read from a single sample in a study of shared clonotypes between healthy human individuals. Assay: immunoSEQ multiplex PCR; the TCRdb copy retains only in-frame clones and omits some. This table holds 550,000 to 800,000 clones, 90% found once. The sample comprised memory CD8+ T cells from PBMCs. The source is a man younger than 35 in good health. Some clones in this sample may be carry-over from other donors' samples. Both conserved end residues are part of each CDR3. The D gene is left open where the match is weak. Size values are once, few and many counts, or a class for expanded clones, and some rows have none.

V	J	size	D	CDR3	DNA
TRBV28	TRBJ2-3	-	TRBD2	CASSLMSGGGDTQYF	TGTGCCAGCAGTTTAATGTCGGGAGGGGGAGATACGCAGTATTTT
TRBV7-9	TRBJ2-1	-	-	CASSPRRGDEQFF	TGTGCCAGCAGCCCCCGCAGGGGGGATGAGCAGTTCTTC
TRBV28	TRBJ1-5	once	-	CASQEGNQPQHF	TGTGCCAGCCAGGAAGGGAATCAGCCCCAGCATTTT
TRBV5-3	TRBJ1-2	-	-	CARSLGLAANYGYTF	TGTGCCAGAAGCTTGGGGCTAGCAGCTAACTATGGCTACACCTTC
TRBV10-2	TRBJ2-7	once	TRBD2	CASSELAGVPYEQYF	TGCGCCAGCAGTGAGCTCGCGGGAGTGCCCTACGAGCAGTACTTC
TRBV14	TRBJ2-7	-	-	CASGTGRLSSEQYF	TGTGCCAGCGGCACGGGGCGCCTCTCCTCCGAGCAGTACTTC
TRBV4-1	TRBJ2-7	once	TRBD2	CASSQEGGSDEQYF	TGCGCCAGCAGCCAAGAGGGAGGGAGCGACGAGCAGTACTTC
TRBV7-9	TRBJ1-1	-	-	CASSLAHGREREAFF	TGTGCCAGCAGCTTAGCCCATGGGCGGGAGCGAGAAGCTTTCTTT
TRBV2	TRBJ2-7	-	TRBD1	CASTDLRGFHYEQYF	TGTGCCAGCACTGACCTCAGGGGGTTTCACTACGAGCAGTACTTC
TRBV4-1	TRBJ2-7	-	TRBD2	CASSTSALAGTYERYF	TGCGCCAGCAGCACTTCGGCCCTAGCGGGTACCTACGAGCGGTACTTC
TRBV9	TRBJ1-1	few	-	CASSAGGGTEAFF	TGTGCCAGCAGCGCCGGCGGGGGGACTGAAGCTTTCTTT
TRBV5-1	TRBJ1-5	-	-	CASSLSGGLQPQHF	TGCGCCAGCAGCTTATCCGGGGGTCTCCAGCCCCAGCATTTT
TRBV19	TRBJ1-5	-	TRBD1	CASSVGGTVYSNQPQHF	TGTGCCAGTAGTGTGGGAGGGACAGTATATAGCAATCAGCCCCAGCATTTT
TRBV30	TRBJ1-2	-	TRBD1	CAWSGTGGNYGYTF	TGTGCCTGGAGCGGGACAGGGGGCAACTATGGCTACACCTTC
TRBV6-5	TRBJ2-7	-	-	CASSGGTLYEQYF	TGTGCCAGCAGTGGAGGGACACTCTACGAGCAGTACTTC
TRBV14	TRBJ2-1	-	TRBD2	CASSQDGSGNNNEQFF	TGTGCCAGCAGCCAAGATGGGAGCGGGAATAACAATGAGCAGTTCTTC
TRBV11-2	TRBJ2-3	once	-	CASSLAGGVGDTQYF	TGTGCCAGCAGCTTAGCGGGCGGAGTCGGAGATACGCAGTATTTT
TRBV5-1	TRBJ2-5	-	-	CASSFPNPYF	TGCGCCAGCAGCTTCCCCAACCCTTACTTC
TRBV9	TRBJ2-3	-	-	CASSPYSRRRADTQYF	TGTGCCAGCAGCCCCTATTCGCGCAGAAGGGCAGATACGCAGTATTTT
TRBV19	TRBJ2-7	once	-	CASSPNLNGRSIYEQYF	TGTGCCAGTAGTCCCAATTTAAACGGGAGATCTATCTACGAGCAGTACTTC
TRBV25-1	TRBJ1-6	-	-	CAVSGLGWNSPLHF	TGTGCCGTATCAGGGTTGGGGTGGAATTCACCCCTCCACTTT
TRBV9	TRBJ1-2	-	TRBD1	CASSLTGGAGGYTF	TGTGCCAGCAGCTTGACAGGGGGCGCGGGTGGCTACACCTTC
TRBV11-2	TRBJ1-1	-	-	CASSSTGLWGGTEAFF	TGTGCCAGCAGCTCCACAGGGCTCTGGGGCGGCACTGAAGCTTTCTTT
TRBV7-9	TRBJ2-7	-	-	CASSSGSHEQYF	TGTGCCAGCAGTTCAGGGAGCCACGAGCAGTACTTC
TRBV29-1	TRBJ2-5	-	TRBD1	CSAMTGAVVTQYF	TGCAGCGCTATGACAGGGGCCGTGGTGACCCAGTACTTC
TRBV2	TRBJ1-1	few	-	CASSVFGQLMNTEAFF	TGTGCCAGCAGTGTTTTCGGACAGCTCATGAACACTGAAGCTTTCTTT
TRBV18	TRBJ2-1	-	-	CASSPGADFDEQFF	TGTGCCAGCTCACCTGGGGCTGATTTCGATGAGCAGTTCTTC
TRBV13	TRBJ2-7	-	-	CASSFPNAYEQYF	TGTGCCAGCAGCTTCCCCAACGCTTACGAGCAGTACTTC
TRBV6-1	TRBJ2-1	-	-	CASSEFQADNEQFF	TGTGCCAGCAGTGAATTTCAGGCCGACAATGAGCAGTTCTTC
TRBV27	TRBJ2-1	-	-	CASSAGTRRRGEQFF	TGTGCCAGCAGTGCTGGAACCCGCCGACGCGGTGAGCAGTTCTTC
TRBV27	TRBJ2-7	-	-	CASIGTGGLEQYF	TGTGCCAGCATTGGGACTGGGGGCCTCGAGCAGTACTTC
TRBV7-9	TRBJ2-7	-	-	CASSPMPPSAPYEQYF	TGTGCCAGCAGCCCAATGCCGCCCAGCGCTCCGTACGAGCAGTACTTC
TRBV29-1	TRBJ1-2	once	-	CSVEDYGYTF	TGCAGCGTTGAAGACTATGGCTACACCTTC
TRBV6-1	TRBJ2-7	-	TRBD2	CASSVQREGYEQYF	TGTGCCAGCAGTGTTCAGCGGGAGGGCTACGAGCAGTACTTC
TRBV11-2	TRBJ2-7	-	TRBD1	CASSLTGVVYEQYF	TGTGCCAGCAGCTTGACAGGGGTCGTGTACGAGCAGTACTTC
TRBV12-5	TRBJ2-1	-	-	CASGGGSHEQFF	TGTGCTAGTGGTGGGGGATCCCATGAGCAGTTCTTC
TRBV4-1	TRBJ2-3	-	-	CASSPTSATYSTDTQYF	TGCGCCAGCAGCCCGACTAGTGCGACATATAGCACAGATACGCAGTATTTT
TRBV5-6	TRBJ1-2	-	-	CASSLFRAPTAYGYTF	TGTGCCAGCAGCTTGTTCCGGGCCCCGACGGCCTATGGCTACACCTTC
TRBV14	TRBJ2-3	once	-	CASSQERGYTQYF	TGTGCCAGCAGCCAAGAGAGGGGATATACGCAGTATTTT